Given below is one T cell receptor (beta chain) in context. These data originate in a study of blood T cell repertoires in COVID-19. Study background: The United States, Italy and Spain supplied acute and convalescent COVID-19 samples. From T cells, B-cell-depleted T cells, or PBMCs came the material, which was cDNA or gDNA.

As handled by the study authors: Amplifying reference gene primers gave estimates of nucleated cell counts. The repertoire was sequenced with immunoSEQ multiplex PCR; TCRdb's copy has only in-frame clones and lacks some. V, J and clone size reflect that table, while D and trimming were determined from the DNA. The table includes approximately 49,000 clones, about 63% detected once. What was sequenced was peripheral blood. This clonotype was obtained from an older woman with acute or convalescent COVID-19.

CDR3 nucleotides: TGTGCCAGCAGCTTAGAGTTGACAGATTTATCCACCATATATTTT. Encoded protein: CASSLELTDLSTIYF. The chain has TRBV7-2 and TRBJ1-3; tentatively, D is TRBD1 (5 bases). The CDR3 sequence is 15 residues long. Germline V gene data show CDR1 as SGHTA and CDR2 as FQGNSA. V lost 1 base and J 9 bases, leaving 16 bases between the germline ends.